This TCR beta chain was identified during a study of T cells in Graves' hyperthyroidism and ophthalmopathy. Study-wide results and limits: Blood shared most expanded thyroid clonotypes above 0.001.

V shed 3 bases and J shed 7 bases, with 12 bases lying between them. Germline V CDR1 and CDR2: WNHNN, SYGVQD (reference sequence). The CDR3 spans 13 residues. Using RNA transcripts as the source, TCR beta CDR3 regions were amplified. The HTBI primer set drove a first-round RT-PCR of the TCR CDR3. TCRdb called the multiplex PCR reads again in MiXCR, with one record for every CDR3 protein. This sample carries roughly 710,000 distinct CDR3 sequences, 30% to 40% of them seen once, and the ten largest clones take approximately 31%. The hyperthyroidism was newly diagnosed and had lasted under 2 months; the patients were aged 18 to 65. Uncontrolled infection, other autoimmune disease, pregnancy or lactation excluded patients. Clinical symptoms, serum thyroxine, TRAb, thyroid ultrasound and orbital computed tomography informed diagnoses. Regarding this clonotype: Its matching antigen is unknown.

The sequence derives from a middle-aged woman with Graves' hyperthyroidism. V gene TRBV10-1 combines with J gene TRBJ1-2; no definite D call. Sequenced material: blood. CDR3 amino acids: CASSDRPAAGYTF. CDR3 coding DNA: TGCGCCAGCAGTGACAGACCAGCCGCTGGCTACACCTTC.